The 23 T cell receptor delta chains below all came from one sample that was sequenced in a study of γδ T cells in repeated Plasmodium falciparum infection (dated by TCRdb to about 2021). For bulk TCR repertoire analysis, Vgamma9/Vdelta2+ and Vdelta2-negative gammadelta T cell populations were isolated by flow sorting from peripheral blood mononuclear cells. The library relied on multiplex PCR. Sequencing used an Illumina MiSeq. After TCRdb called clones again from the public reads with CATT, rows with identical DNA were merged. Present in this sample are 70,000 to 95,000 delta-chain clones, 1.4% of which were seen just once. The biggest ten clones account for around 8.1% of the sample. The sequenced sample was gamma-delta T cells from blood. The receptors were sampled from a pool of human donors (malaria-infected and uninfected, not separated).

Here the V gene is TRDV1, but the J gene went uncalled; no check of the table's D call, TRDD3, against the DNA was made. This CDR3 contains 15 residues. Germline-derived CDR1 and CDR2 are TSWWSYY and QGS. CDR3 nucleotide sequence: TGTGCTCTTGGGGAACTCCCCGGGGGATACGCAGGGCTCATCTTT. It specifies CALGELPGGYAGLIF.

This clone came up a few times. TCRdb records a much larger clone's protein for this DNA, with a difference at residue 15 that likely arises from a read error; the protein given is the translation of the DNA. The CDR3 reads CALGELKSFLKYWGGTDKLIF. CDR3 nucleotide sequence: TGTGCTCTTGGGGAACTGAAGAGCTTCCTAAAGTACTGGGGGGGTACCGATAAACTCATCTTT. This chain links TRDV1 with TRDJ1; D possibly corresponds to TRDD3 (8 bases). The germline V gene encodes CDR1 TSWWSYY and CDR2 QGS. The CDR3 runs 21 residues. Trimming cost V 0 bases and J 2 bases, with 28 bases left between them.

In this sample, this clone turned up many times. With only one base between it and a far larger clone, this is likely a read error. Other DNA sequences of this sample code for an identical CDR3. V is TRDV2 and J is TRDJ2; TRDD3 matches at 10 bases. The J gene comes from matching the DNA to germline here; TCRdb lacks it. The germline CDR1 and CDR2 sequences are GEAIGNYY and EKD. This CDR3 region has 14 residues. In DNA, the CDR3 is TGTGCCTGTGACACCGTGGGGGATACAGCGCAACTCTTCTTT. Protein product: CACDTVGDTAQLFF.

This clone was counted at least ten times. TCRdb assigns this DNA the protein of a much larger clone, which departs from its translation at residue 11; this likely reflects a read error, and the protein shown comes from translating the DNA. The V and J genes are TRDV1 and TRDJ1, with 7 positions matching TRDD3. CDR1 and CDR2 from the germline V gene are TSWWSYY and QGS. The CDR3 extends over 13 amino acids. The CDR3: CALGRGMVDKPIF. The CDR3 nucleotides are TGTGCTCTTGGTAGGGGGATGGTCGATAAACCCATCTTT.

The sample holds a few counts of this clone. With a far larger clone one base away, a read error is the likely cause. Other nucleotide sequences from this sample produce the same CDR3. V usage is TRDV2 and J usage is TRDJ1, with TRDD3 matching 13 bases. The J gene, missing from TCRdb, was assigned here through DNA to germline matching. Germline CDR1 is GEAIGNYY and CDR2 is EKD. The CDR3 has 26 residues. The CDR3 sequence is CACDTHPYILGDTRVRISKYTDKLIF. The DNA for the CDR3 is TGTGCCTGCGACACACACCCCTACATACTGGGGGATACGAGGGTGCGGATTTCTAAGTACACCGATAAACTCATCTTT.

Details on this clone: TCRdb's listed protein matches a much larger clone and diverges from this DNA's translation at residue 11, likely through a read error; the protein shown comes from the DNA. The rearrangement joins TRDV2 to TRDJ1, with TRDD3 matching over 7 bases. The J gene, not given by TCRdb, was assigned here from a germline match of the nucleotide sequence. V was clipped by 3 bases and J by 0 bases; unmatched bases: 24. The CDR3 is made up of 21 amino acids. Germline-derived CDR1 and CDR2 are GEAIGNYY and EKD. DNA for the CDR3: TGTGCCTGTGACCAGGGACAATTACTGGGGAACCACTTAAGTAACACCGATAAACTCATCTTT. This translates into CACDQGQLLGNHLSNTDKLIF.

About this clone: TCRdb has a much larger clone's protein, which differs at residue 19 from the translation of this DNA, likely because of a read error; what is shown is the protein translated from the DNA. The rearrangement links TRDV1 to TRDJ1, with 12 bases that match TRDD3. No J segment appears in TCRdb, so it was assigned here by matching the sequence to germline. V gave up 0 bases and J gave up 0 bases; unmatched junction bases: 35. CDR3 length: 28 residues. Germline CDR1 reads TSWWSYY; CDR2 reads QGS. The CDR3 is CALGELRGYRGPGYWGIQCPYYTDKLIF. The CDR3 coding sequence is TGTGCTCTTGGGGAACTAAGAGGGTACCGTGGACCCGGATACTGGGGGATACAATGCCCCTACTACACCGATAAACTCATCTTT.

This clone was seen ten or more times. TCRdb has a much larger clone's protein, which differs at residue 4 from the translation of this DNA, likely because of a read error; what is shown is the protein translated from the DNA. This chain joins TRDV2 and TRDJ1, with D tentatively TRDD3 (6 bases). The germline V gene encodes CDR1 GEAIGNYY and CDR2 EKD. This CDR3 region has 18 residues. The CDR3 DNA sequence: TGTGCCTGTAACACCCTTTCTCCAAGAGATACGGGGACCGATAAACTCATCTTT. Its protein product is CACNTLSPRDTGTDKLIF.

Details on this clone: A read error likely explains why the TCRdb protein, taken from a much larger clone, differs from this DNA's translation at residue 4; the protein shown is translated from the DNA. The gene calls are TRDV1 and TRDJ1; 10 bases align to TRDD3. CDR1 TSWWSYY and CDR2 QGS come from the germline V gene. The CDR3 runs 22 residues. The CDR3 loop is CALEELGPLKVLGDPNTDKLIF. The CDR3 DNA sequence: TGTGCTCTTGAGGAACTTGGCCCTCTCAAAGTACTGGGGGATCCGAACACCGATAAACTCATCTTT.

This clone was counted only a few times. The protein given by TCRdb reflects a much larger clone and differs at residue 14 from this DNA's translation, likely from a read error; the protein shown is the DNA's translation. The V gene is TRDV2; the J gene was not called; the table's TRDD3 call for D was not verified on the DNA. Germline V gene data show CDR1 as GEAIGNYY and CDR2 as EKD. This CDR3 has 16 amino acids. In DNA form, the CDR3 reads TGTGCCTGTGTACTGGGGGATACCTGGGACACCCGACAGGTGTTTTTC. Its translation: CACVLGDTWDTRQVFF.

This clone has only a few counts. The DNA for the CDR3 is TGTGCCTGTGACGCTTTAGCTGGCGCTCACACCGATAAACTCATCTTT. Translation: CACDALAGAHTDKLIF. V and J are TRDV2 and TRDJ1, with D hard to call. CDR1 is GEAIGNYY and CDR2 is EKD in the germline V gene. CDR3 length: 16 residues. V was clipped by 3 bases and J by 0 bases, with 16 bases between them.

This clone was recorded a few times. TCRdb's protein, taken from a much larger clone, differs from this DNA's translation at residue 4, likely owing to a read error; the protein displayed comes from the DNA. The chain links TRDV1 to TRDJ1, with 9 bases that match TRDD3. With 7 bases clipped from V and 0 bases from J, the junction kept 33 bases outside the gene matches. Germline CDR1 and CDR2: TSWWSYY and QGS. The CDR3 is 24 residues long. The CDR3: CALEGPAHVGVNWGYAGYTDKLIF. The DNA for the CDR3 is TGTGCTCTTGAGGGCCCGGCCCACGTCGGAGTAAACTGGGGATACGCGGGGTACACCGATAAACTCATCTTT.

As regards this clone: The protein held in TCRdb is that of a much larger clone and does not match this DNA's translation at residue 16, likely because of a read error; the protein shown is translated from the DNA. The chain couples TRDV2 to TRDJ1; perhaps TRDD2 as D (9 bases). No J gene was available from TCRdb, and it was assigned here by a germline match of the DNA. Per the germline V gene, CDR1 is GEAIGNYY and CDR2 is EKD. The CDR3 contains 19 residues. CDR3 in amino acids: CACDIVLPTGDTHTDRLIF. The CDR3 DNA follows: TGTGCCTGTGACATTGTCCTTCCTACCGGGGATACCCACACCGATAGACTCATCTTT.

As regards this clone: TCRdb assigns this DNA the protein of a much larger clone, which departs from its translation at residue 4; this likely reflects a read error, and the protein shown comes from translating the DNA. The CDR3: CACNTPFVVGVLIF. DNA for the CDR3: TGTGCCTGTAACACCCCTTTTGTAGTTGGCGTACTCATCTTT. The chain employs TRDV2 and TRDJ1; D uncertain. Germline V gene data show CDR1 as GEAIGNYY and CDR2 as EKD. CDR3 size: 14 residues.

In regard to this clone: TCRdb assigns this DNA the protein of a much larger clone, which departs from its translation at residue 4; this likely reflects a read error, and the protein shown comes from translating the DNA. J is TRDJ1 and V is TRDV1, with D unclear. V lost 7 bases and J lost 1, with 13 bases in between. The germline V gene has CDR1 TSWWSYY and CDR2 QGS. The CDR3 sequence is 14 residues long. In DNA, the CDR3 is TGTGCTCTTGTGGTCATCAGGTCCACCGATAAACTCATCTTT. It specifies CALVVIRSTDKLIF.

As regards this clone: The protein in TCRdb stems from a much larger clone and differs at residue 14 from this DNA's translation, likely a read error; here the protein is translated from the DNA. Other DNA variants within this sample encode the same CDR3. The chain is built from TRDV1 and TRDJ1, with 8 bases fitting TRDD3. TCRdb supplies no J gene; here it was assigned by aligning the nucleotide sequence to germline. From germline, CDR1 is TSWWSYY and CDR2 QGS. Trimming removed 0 bases from V and 0 bases from J; junction bases left unmatched: 27. The CDR3 length is 24 residues. The CDR3, as DNA: TGTGCTCTTGGGGAACTAGTTACCACCTCTGTGGGGTTCCGGGGGATAACCTACACCGATAAACTCATCTTT. Its protein is CALGELVTTSVGFRGITYTDKLIF.

This clone came up a few times. This DNA's translation differs at residue 4 from TCRdb's protein, which comes from a much larger clone; a read error is likely, and the protein shown is translated from the DNA. This chain uses TRDV2 with TRDJ1; 9 bases agree with TRDD3. The J gene comes from matching the DNA to germline here; TCRdb lacks it. Trimming cost V 5 bases and J 0 bases; bases outside gene matches: 24. CDR1 is GEAIGNYY, CDR2 EKD, per germline. The CDR3 has 21 residues. Written as DNA, the CDR3 is TGTGCCTGTGTCCAGGGACAATTACTGGGGGACCACTTAAGTAACACCGATAAACTCATCTTT. The encoded protein is CACVQGQLLGDHLSNTDKLIF.

Remarks on this clone: A far more abundant clone sits one base away, making this likely a read error. Other DNA sequences in the sample encode the same CDR3. The chain links TRDV1 to TRDJ1, with D perhaps matching TRDD3 (6 bases). Since TCRdb gives no J gene, matching the DNA to germline was used here to assign it. Trimming stripped 3 bases from V and 0 bases from J, with 26 bases between. The CDR3 is made up of 20 amino acids. CDR1 is TSWWSYY and CDR2 is QGS in the germline V gene. CDR3 nucleotides: TGTGCTCTTGGGGATACATATCTCAGGGGGACCCGTCCGTACACCGATAAACTCATCTTT. This codes for CALGDTYLRGTRPYTDKLIF.

For this clone: The protein in TCRdb stems from a much larger clone and differs at residue 11 from this DNA's translation, likely a read error; here the protein is translated from the DNA. The CDR3, as DNA: TGTGCTCTTGGGGAGTGGGGGATACGAGCACGACTCTTCTTT. It translates to CALGEWGIRARLFF. The rearrangement uses TRDV1 and TRDJ2; 11 bases agree with TRDD3. Matching the DNA to germline supplied the J gene, which TCRdb does not give. Looked up from germline, CDR1 is TSWWSYY and CDR2 is QGS. The CDR3 has 14 residues.

A word on this clone: This probably arose from a read error, given a far larger clone one base away. The sample holds other DNA sequences that translate to the same CDR3. This chain connects TRDV1 to TRDJ1; D might be TRDD3 (5 bases). There are 20 residues in the CDR3. CDR1 is TSWWSYY, CDR2 QGS, per germline. This CDR3 reads CALGENSGPSSGVLTDKLIF. The DNA for the CDR3 is TGTGCTCTTGGGGAAAACAGCGGGCCATCCTCGGGGGTCCTCACCGATAAACTTATCTTT.

This clone was counted at least ten times. V usage is TRDV1 and J usage is TRDJ1, with 11 positions matching TRDD3. TCRdb leaves out the J gene; it was filled in here by matching the DNA to germline. After removal of 8 bases from V and 1 base from J, the junction contained 27 bases not matched to a gene. CDR1 is TSWWSYY, CDR2 QGS, per germline. The CDR3 is made up of 22 amino acids. The CDR3 bases are TGTGCTCTTTCCCCCCTGGGGCCACCAAATCACTACTGGGGGATATTCACCGATAAACTCATCTTT. This codes for CALSPLGPPNHYWGIFTDKLIF.

Notes on this clone: A far larger clone is just one base off, so this is likely a read error. Other nucleotide sequences in the sample specify the same CDR3. V is TRDV2 and J is TRDJ3; 12 bases are shared with TRDD3. TCRdb lists no J gene, so it was determined here by aligning the DNA to germline. CDR1 is GEAIGNYY and CDR2 is EKD in the germline V gene. After removal of 7 bases from V and 0 bases from J, the junction contained 9 bases not matched to a gene. This CDR3 spans 19 amino acids. Written as DNA, the CDR3 is TGTGCCTGCCCCGAGGCCTGGGGGATACGCTCCTGGGACACCCGACAGATGTTTTTC. Protein sequence: CACPEAWGIRSWDTRQMFF.

This clone was seen a handful of times. A far larger clone differs by one base, so this is likely a read error. The sample has other DNA sequences that encode this CDR3 too. The chain joins TRDV1 to TRDJ1; 9 nucleotides agree with TRDD3. The J gene comes from matching the DNA to germline here; TCRdb lacks it. The CDR3 spans 20 residues. Per the germline V gene, CDR1 is TSWWSYY and CDR2 is QGS. The CDR3, as DNA: TGTGCTCTAGGGGAAACCCGGTATTGGGGGATATATTCCCATACCGATAAACTCATCTTT. This gives the protein CALGETRYWGIYSHTDKLIF.